The sequence of this T cell receptor beta chain was determined in a study of T-cell reconstitution after alpha-beta-depleted transplantation in children. General study points: In patients about two months after transplant, alpha-beta T cells reportedly arose from several hundred expanded graft clones. Some patients' high day-60 TCRbeta diversity was attributed to recipient cells surviving conditioning. The main origin of T-cell counts and diversity one year after transplant was newly produced T cells.

In this sample, this clonotype turned up a few times. The antigen remains unidentified. Molecular barcoding with unique molecular identifiers was used for the TCRbeta library. One entry per CDR3 protein results from TCRdb running MiXCR on the PCR reads. The sample contains around 230,000 distinct CDR3 sequences, over 15% of which appear only once. The input for sequencing was PBMCs, mostly from graft donor cells, taken 360 days after TCRalphabeta/CD19-depleted stem cell transplant. This TCR was sampled from a male patient aged 2-9 years who had a stem cell transplant for acute lymphoblastic leukemia, so the T cells may come from the graft donor.

The CDR3 DNA reads TGTGCCAGCAACCGGCCAGCGGGGGACAATGAGCAGTTCTTC. Translation: CASNRPAGDNEQFF. The rearrangement links TRBV11-2 to TRBJ2-1, with TRBD2 matching over 8 bases. The V gene's germline CDR1 is SGHAT and CDR2 FQNNGV. The CDR3 loop spans 14 amino acids. V lost 7 bases, J lost 5 bases, and 7 bases stayed unmatched.